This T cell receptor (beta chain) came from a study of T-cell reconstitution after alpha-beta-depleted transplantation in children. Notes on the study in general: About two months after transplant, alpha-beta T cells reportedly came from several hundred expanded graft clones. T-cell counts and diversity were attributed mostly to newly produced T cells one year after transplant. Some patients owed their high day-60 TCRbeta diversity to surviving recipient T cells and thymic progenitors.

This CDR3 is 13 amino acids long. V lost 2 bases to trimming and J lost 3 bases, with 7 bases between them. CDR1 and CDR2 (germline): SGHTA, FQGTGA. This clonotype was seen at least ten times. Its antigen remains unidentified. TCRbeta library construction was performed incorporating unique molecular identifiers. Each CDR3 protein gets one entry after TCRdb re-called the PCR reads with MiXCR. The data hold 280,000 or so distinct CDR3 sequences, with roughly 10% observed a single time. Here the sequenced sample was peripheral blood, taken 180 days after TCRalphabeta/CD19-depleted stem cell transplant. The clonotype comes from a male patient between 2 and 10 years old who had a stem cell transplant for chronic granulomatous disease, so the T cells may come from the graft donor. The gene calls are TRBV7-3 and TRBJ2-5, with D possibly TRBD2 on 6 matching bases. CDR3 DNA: TGTGCCAGCAGCTTAGGGGGGAAAGAGACCCAGTACTTC. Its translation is CASSLGGKETQYF.